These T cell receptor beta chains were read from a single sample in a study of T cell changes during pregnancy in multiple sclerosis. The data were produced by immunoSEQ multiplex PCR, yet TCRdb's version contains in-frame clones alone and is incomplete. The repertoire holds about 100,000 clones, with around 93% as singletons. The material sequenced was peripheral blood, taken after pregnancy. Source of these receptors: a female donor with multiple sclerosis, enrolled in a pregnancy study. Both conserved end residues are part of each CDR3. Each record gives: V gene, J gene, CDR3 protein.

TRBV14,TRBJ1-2,CASSRQEGRGDGYTF
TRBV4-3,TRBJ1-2,CASSQEPTGSGRAPNGYTF
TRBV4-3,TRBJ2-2,CASSQERAGSGGPSGELFF
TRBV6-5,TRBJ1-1,CASSYLGQGEAFF
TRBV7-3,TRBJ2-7,CASSRLGGYEQYF
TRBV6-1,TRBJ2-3,CASSESSRTDTDTQYF
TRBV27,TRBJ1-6,CASSSRGQYNSPLHF
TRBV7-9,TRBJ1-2,CASSSADGGGGYTF
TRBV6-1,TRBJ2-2,CASSEWGGKVAGELFF
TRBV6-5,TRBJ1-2,CASSDSYLGGYTF
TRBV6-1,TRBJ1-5,CASSESGGSNQPQHF
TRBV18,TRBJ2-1,CASSPSGTRSYNEQFF
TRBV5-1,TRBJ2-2,CASSLGQGNTGELFF
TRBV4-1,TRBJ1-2,CASSTTGFSSYGYTF
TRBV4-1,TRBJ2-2,CASSRQAGGTNTGELFF
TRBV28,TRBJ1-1,CASSLAKPGHRSSKNTEAFF
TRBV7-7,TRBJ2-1,CASSPLRTGEQFF
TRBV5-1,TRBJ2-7,CASSLSPVDSYEQYF
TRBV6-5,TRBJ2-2,CASSWSTGELFF
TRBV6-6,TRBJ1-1,CASRIHGGAGNTEAFF
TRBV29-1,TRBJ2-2,CSVVGTGVAGELFF
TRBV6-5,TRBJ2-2,CASSYIGTGVTGELFF
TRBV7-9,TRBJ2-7,CASSLVAYEQYF
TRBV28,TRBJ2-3,CASSMPGTADTQYF
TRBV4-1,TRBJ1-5,CASSMRVSSDQPQHF
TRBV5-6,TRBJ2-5,CASSAWGQGIWETQYF
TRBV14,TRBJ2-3,CASSQLLAGGPDTQYF
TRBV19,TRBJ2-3,CASSIVAGRSTDTQYF
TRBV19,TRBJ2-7,CASSMSLAGEQYF
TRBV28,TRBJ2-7,CASSLGTGLASYEQYF
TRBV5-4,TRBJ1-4,CASSPGQGDEKLFF
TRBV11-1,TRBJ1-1,CATAKTRATEAFF
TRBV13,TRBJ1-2,CASSQGQNYGYTF
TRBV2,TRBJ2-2,CASRIETGTGELFF
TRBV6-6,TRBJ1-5,CASSSHGSGGNQPQHF
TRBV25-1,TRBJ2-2,CASSRGGNTGELFF
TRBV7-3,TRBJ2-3,CASSLTRVDTQYF
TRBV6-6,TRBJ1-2,CASSQGQNYGYTF
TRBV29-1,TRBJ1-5,CSATTGGEGNQPQHF
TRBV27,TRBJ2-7,CASSSRLAGSYEQYF
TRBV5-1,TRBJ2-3,CASSLGGGADTQYF
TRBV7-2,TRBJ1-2,CASSRQGMSYGYGYTF
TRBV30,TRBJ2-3,CAWSLSPTSGGITF
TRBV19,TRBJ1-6,CASSISTGLDSPLHF
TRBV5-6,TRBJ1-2,CASSYGVPGYTF
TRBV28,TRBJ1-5,CASSFNFEGLQPQHF
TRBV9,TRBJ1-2,CASSVEEGDYGYTF
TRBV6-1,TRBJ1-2,CASSEHDGSGPYGYTF
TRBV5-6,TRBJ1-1,CASSLPGGVNTEAFF
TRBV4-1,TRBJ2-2,CASSQGAGSNTGELFF
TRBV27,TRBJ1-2,CASRLGQGTFYGYTF
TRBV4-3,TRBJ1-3,CASSQAGGGIGNTIYF
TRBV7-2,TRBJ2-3,CASSLRGAVNTQYF
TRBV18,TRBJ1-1,CASSPQGSAFF
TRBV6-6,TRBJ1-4,CASSPTQTNEKLFF
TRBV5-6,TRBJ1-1,CASSSTLNTEAFF
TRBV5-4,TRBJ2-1,CASSLTSGSSYNEQFF
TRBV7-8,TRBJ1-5,CASSITKTGGSPQHF
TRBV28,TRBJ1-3,CASSIMLAGGNTIYF